This T cell receptor beta chain was sequenced during a study of PD-1 blockade in classical Hodgkin lymphoma. Note on this clone: Its antigen is still unknown.

The germline V gene has CDR1 MNHEY and CDR2 SMNVEV (reference sequence). V shed 5 bases and J shed 6 bases, with 20 bases lying between them. This CDR3 comprises 16 residues. The assay was immunoSEQ multiplex PCR, and TCRdb's table has in-frame clones only and misses some. The table has tens of thousands of clones, 90% seen once. Documented time point: cycle 4 day 1 (C4D1), after 6 weeks of nivolumab. All patients relapsed after autologous stem cell transplantation, and brentuximab vedotin exposure varied. Findings and limits, study-wide: Compared with baseline, CD4+ but not CD8+ TCR diversity had risen significantly by C4D1. Diminished baseline TCR diversity has been reported in newly diagnosed patients relative to healthy donors.

The clonotype originates from a human donor with classical Hodgkin lymphoma. The rearrangement uses TRBV27 and TRBJ1-5, with a possible D match to TRBD1 (6 bases). The input for sequencing was peripheral blood mononuclear cells (PBMCs), taken before the fourth cycle of nivolumab. This CDR3 is CASSPLPPGAVQPQHF. The CDR3 DNA reads TGTGCCAGCAGTCCTCTTCCCCCGGGGGCGGTTCAGCCCCAGCATTTT.